The next 18 T cell receptor beta chains were all read from a single sample in a study of identical twins. TCRdb reprocessed the 5' RACE reads with MiXCR, giving one entry per CDR3 protein. The sample records 1,800,000 or so distinct CDR3 sequences, 32% being singletons. The sample was cord blood. The source is a newborn girl in good health.

The chain carries TRBV10-2 and TRBJ1-2; 8 bases match TRBD1. CDR1 WSHSY and CDR2 SAAADI come from the germline V gene. The trim removed 8 bases at V and 4 bases at J, leaving 15 bases unmatched. The CDR3 runs 16 residues. The CDR3 loop reads CASGNPTGQAIYGYTF. Written as DNA, the CDR3 is TGCGCCAGCGGTAATCCCACGGGACAGGCCATCTATGGCTACACCTTC.

This clonotype was seen more than once but under ten times. The rearrangement links TRBV9 to TRBJ2-7; 12 bases align to TRBD2. The V gene's germline CDR1 is SGDLS and CDR2 YYNGEE. The CDR3 consists of 16 residues. J was trimmed by 3 bases and V by 3 bases; bases with no gene match: 7. The CDR3 DNA sequence: TGTGCCAGCAGCGCTCGGACTAGCGGGATGTTCTACGAGCAGTACTTC. The encoded protein is CASSARTSGMFYEQYF.

The V gene is TRBV21-1, the J gene TRBJ2-7. TRBV21-1 is a recognized pseudogene. This CDR3 has 13 amino acids. The CDR3 is CASSGEGTYEQYF. The CDR3 nucleotides read TGTGCCAGCAGCGGCGAAGGGACCTACGAGCAGTACTTC.

There are a few counts of this clonotype. With a much larger clone just one base away, this may be a read error. The chain joins TRBV9 to TRBJ2-3; 9 bases align to TRBD2. CDR1 is SGDLS, CDR2 YYNGEE, per germline. This CDR3 spans 14 amino acids. CDR3 DNA sequence: TGTGCCAGCAGCCAAGGGACTAGCACATATACGCAGTATTTT. This gives the protein CASSQGTSTYTQYF. The full variable domain, its missing parts supplied by reference TRBV9 and TRBJ2-3, is DSGVTQTPKHLITATGQRVTLRCSPRSGDLSVYWYQQSLDQGLQFLIQYYNGEERAKGNILERFSAQQFPDLHSELNLSSLELGDSALYFCASSQGTSTYTQYFGPGTRLTVL.

In DNA, the CDR3 is TGCAGTGCTAGAGATCGGAGAAAGGGGGCCGGAGATACGCAGTATTTT. Protein product: CSARDRRKGAGDTQYF. The rearrangement joins TRBV20-1 to TRBJ2-3, with 7 positions matching TRBD1. Germline V gives CDR1 DFQATT, CDR2 SNEGSKA (reference sequence). CDR3 size: 16 residues. Losses at the gene ends were 0 bases for V and 5 bases for J; bases not matched to a gene: 11.

This chain uses TRBV9 with TRBJ2-5, with D possibly TRBD2 on 5 matching bases. Germline V lookup: CDR1 SGDLS, CDR2 YYNGEE. The CDR3 runs 14 residues. CDR3 nucleotide sequence: TGTCCGATACCCGTTAAAAGTGGACGTGGGGAGCAGTACTTC. It encodes CPIPVKSGRGEQYF.

This clonotype showed up many times. The chain combines TRBV4-1 with TRBJ2-7; 7 bases fit TRBD1. The V and J ends lost 6 bases and 2 bases, in that order; junction bases with no gene match: 13. The germline V gene encodes CDR1 MGHRA and CDR2 YSYEKL. The CDR3 extends over 16 amino acids. CDR3 residues: CASSQSTGVKTYEQYF. In DNA form, the CDR3 reads TGCGCCAGCAGTCAAAGCACAGGGGTTAAGACCTACGAGCAGTACTTC.

The rearrangement joins TRBV20-1 to TRBJ1-2; D is perhaps TRBD1 (6 bases). CDR1 is DFQATT and CDR2 is SNEGSKA in the germline V gene (reference sequence). The CDR3 runs 13 residues. Trimming removed 6 bases from V and 8 bases from J, with 19 bases in between. CDR3 loop: CSALDGTPDGYTF. The DNA of the CDR3 is TGCAGTGCCTTAGACGGGACACCTGACGGCTACACCTTC.

This rearrangement joins TRBV5-1 to TRBJ2-6; D might be TRBD1 or TRBD2, each matching 5 bases. The germline CDR1 and CDR2 sequences are SGHRS and YFSETQ. V lost 0 bases, J lost 4 bases, and 11 bases lay in between. The CDR3 runs to 16 residues. CDR3 DNA sequence: TGCGCCAGCAGCTTGGACGACGGGGCCGGGGCCAACGTCCTGACTTTC. It encodes CASSLDDGAGANVLTF.

This clonotype was observed a single time. The V and J genes are TRBV18 and TRBJ2-1; 11 nucleotides align to TRBD2. The V segment lost 4 bases and the J segment 9 bases; nucleotides outside the gene matches: 14. Per the germline V gene, CDR1 is KGHSH and CDR2 is LQKENI. This CDR3 is built from 17 residues. The CDR3: CASSRVEGLAAVGEQFF. As DNA, the CDR3 is TGTGCCAGCTCACGCGTCGAGGGACTAGCGGCGGTGGGTGAGCAGTTCTTC.

This clonotype was observed a few times. The J gene is TRBJ1-2, the V gene TRBV5-1; D ambiguous. The V gene's germline CDR1 is SGHRS and CDR2 YFSETQ. V was shortened by 4 bases and J by 5 bases, with 9 bases between the two germline ends. The CDR3 runs 12 residues. The CDR3 spells CASSQKQYGYTF. CDR3 sequence (DNA): TGCGCCAGCAGCCAAAAACAGTATGGCTACACCTTC.

This clonotype was seen only a few times. The gene calls are TRBV28 and TRBJ2-3; D not certain. V was cut by 2 bases and J by 6 bases, with 15 bases left in between. The CDR3 runs 15 residues. Germline CDR1 reads MDHEN; CDR2 reads SYDVKM. The CDR3 loop is CASSLAQDQTDTQYF. The CDR3 nucleotides read TGTGCCAGCAGTTTAGCCCAGGACCAAACGGATACGCAGTATTTT.

This clonotype was detected many times. The chain joins TRBV18 to TRBJ2-3; D is ambiguous. This CDR3 has 13 residues. Germline lookup yields CDR1 KGHSH and CDR2 LQKENI. Trimming took off 5 bases at V and 0 bases at J, with 6 bases between the two ends. The DNA of the CDR3 is TGTGCCAGCTCAACGACTAGCACAGATACGCAGTATTTT. It encodes CASSTTSTDTQYF.

This clonotype showed up just a few times. The chain uses TRBV28 and TRBJ2-2; D is uncertain. The CDR3 contains 14 residues. V gave up 4 bases and J gave up 2 bases, with 8 bases separating them. The germline CDR1 and CDR2 sequences are MDHEN and SYDVKM. CDR3 coding DNA: TGTGCCAGCAGTTGGGCTCCAAACACCGGGGAGCTGTTTTTT. This translates into CASSWAPNTGELFF.

This clonotype was seen only a few times. The genes are TRBV4-1 and TRBJ2-3; D is perhaps TRBD2 (6 bases). With 1 base removed from V and 0 bases from J, the gap between germline ends came to 11 bases. This CDR3 region has 16 residues. Germline CDR1 and CDR2: MGHRA and YSYEKL. Here the CDR3 reads CASSQAWGVSTDTQYF. The CDR3 coding sequence is TGCGCCAGCAGCCAAGCATGGGGGGTTAGCACAGATACGCAGTATTTT.

Note on this clonotype: This may stem from a read error, because a much larger clone lies one nucleotide away. The rearrangement links TRBV7-6 to TRBJ2-1; 7 bases fit TRBD2. Germline-derived CDR1 and CDR2 are SGHVS and FNYEAQ. The CDR3 sequence is 14 residues long. Unmatched junction bases numbered 12, after V lost 3 bases and J lost 13 bases. CDR3 loop: CASSFQTSRETQFF. DNA of the CDR3: TGTGCCAGCAGCTTTCAGACTAGCAGGGAGACCCAGTTCTTC.

J is TRBJ2-7 and V is TRBV5-1; 8 bases fit TRBD2. From germline, CDR1 is SGHRS and CDR2 YFSETQ. Trimming removed 0 bases from V and 7 bases from J; junction bases left unmatched: 24. The CDR3 loop spans 20 amino acids. The CDR3 nucleotides read TGCGCCAGCAGCTTGGCCGGGACTAGACCTCTGATGAGCTCCTACAATGAGCAGTACTTC. It yields the protein CASSLAGTRPLMSSYNEQYF.

This clonotype has more than one count but fewer than ten. This sequence joins TRBV20-1 and TRBJ1-5; D is ambiguous. Germline CDR1 and CDR2: DFQATT and SNEGSKA (reference sequence). This CDR3 comprises 14 residues. Trimming removed 6 bases at V and 4 bases at J, with 16 bases between. The CDR3 coding sequence is TGCAGTGCCCCCTTAGTGGGGTTGAATCAGCCCCAGCATTTT. Amino acids: CSAPLVGLNQPQHF.